This is a list of T cell receptor beta chains from one sample in a study of tumor-infiltrating lymphocytes in primary liver carcinoma. TCRdb re-analysed the multiplex PCR reads in MiXCR, keeping a single row per CDR3 protein. The data show tens of thousands of distinct CDR3 sequences, 72% seen once. The sample comprised liver tumor tissue from sampling region 1. The receptors were gathered from a man in his forties or fifties with primary liver carcinoma and hepatitis B virus infection. Each CDR3 is given with its conserved first and last residue. Each record gives: V gene, J gene, clone size, D gene, CDR3 protein, CDR3 DNA. A D gene is named only where the DNA matches it firmly. The size of a clone is reported for some rows only, either as once, few or many, or as a class for expanded clones.

>TRBV6-1|TRBJ1-1|-|-
CADSEKQGRAFF
TGTGCCGACAGTGAAAAACAAGGACGAGCTTTCTTT
>TRBV5-1|TRBJ2-1|-|TRBD2
CASSETSWSVYEHFF
TGCGCCAGCAGCGAGACTAGCTGGAGTGTGTATGAGCACTTCTTC
>TRBV7-2|TRBJ1-5|-|TRBD1
CASSYRTGGSNLPQHF
TGTGCCAGCAGCTACCGGACAGGTGGCAGCAATCTGCCCCAGCATTTT
>TRBV7-9|TRBJ2-1|-|-
CASSLARNEQFF
TGTGCCAGTAGCTTAGCGCGGAATGAGCAGTTCTTC
>TRBV29-1|TRBJ2-3|once|TRBD2
CGDEGSRPTSGLTDTQYF
TGCGGCGATGAAGGGTCGAGACCGACTAGCGGGCTCACAGATACGCAGTATTTT
>TRBV4-2|TRBJ2-5|-|-
CASSQDGPPQETQYF
TGTGCCAGCAGTCAAGATGGACCGCCTCAAGAGACCCAATACTTC
>TRBV7-9|TRBJ2-1|many|-
CASSLVGGGVNEQFF
TGTGCCAGCAGCTTAGTTGGCGGGGGCGTGAATGAGCAGTTCTTC
>TRBV11-2|TRBJ2-7|-|TRBD2
CASSLDLAGVDEQYF
TGTGCGAGCAGCTTAGACCTTGCGGGAGTGGATGAGCAGTACTTC
>TRBV28|TRBJ1-2|-|TRBD1
CAGSPPPWTGNYGYTF
TGTGCCGGCAGTCCCCCTCCTTGGACAGGGAACTATGGCTACACCTTC
>TRBV29-1|TRBJ2-1|-|-
CNVEMSSDEQFF
TGCAACGTTGAGATGTCATCGGATGAGCAGTTCTTC
>TRBV7-8|TRBJ2-1|-|TRBD1
CASSLGGEGTGLNEQLF
TGTGCCAGCAGCTTAGGGGGTGAGGGGACAGGGCTCAATGAGCAGCTCTTC
>TRBV4-1|TRBJ2-7|-|-
CASNQDVAEEQHF
TGCGCCAGCAACCAAGATGTAGCGGAGGAGCAGCACTTC
>TRBV29-1|TRBJ2-2|-|-
CSARQETNNWELFF
TGCAGCGCTAGACAGGAGACGAACAACTGGGAGCTGTTTTTT
>TRBV29-1|TRBJ1-2|-|-
CSVEYGRPLQF
TGCAGCGTTGAATATGGTCGTCCTCTGCAATTC
>TRBV12-3/TRBV12-4|TRBJ1-5|-|-
CASRATVSHQPQHF
TGTGCCAGCAGAGCAACAGTTAGCCATCAGCCCCAGCATTTT
>TRBV12-3/TRBV12-4|TRBJ2-7|-|TRBD1
CVSSIGGYEHYF
TGTGTCAGCTCGATAGGGGGCTACGAGCACTACTTC
>TRBV11-2|TRBJ2-1|-|-
CASSTECNGQFF
TGTGCCAGTAGCACGGAGTGCAATGGGCAGTTCTTC
>TRBV6-5|TRBJ2-5|-|TRBD1
CAGSRTGTEETQYF
TGTGCCGGCAGTCGGACAGGGACCGAAGAGACCCAGTACTTC
>TRBV29-1|TRBJ2-5|-|-
CSAGLSNLETQYF
TGCAGCGCCGGACTTTCCAACCTAGAGACTCAGTACTTC
>TRBV11-2|TRBJ2-1|-|TRBD2
CASSTLGISGSDNEQFF
TGTGCCAGCAGCACCCTCGGGATTAGCGGGAGTGACAATGAGCAATTCTTC
>TRBV29-1|TRBJ2-5|-|-
CCVEDRQGAEAQYF
TGCTGCGTCGAAGATCGGCAAGGGGCGGAGGCCCAGTACTTC
>TRBV27|TRBJ2-3|once|TRBD2
CTSSPGTGRDTQYF
TGTACCAGCAGTCCCGGGACGGGGAGGGATACACAGTATTTT
>TRBV11-2|TRBJ2-1|-|-
CAGSSRPSVRTYEQFF
TGTGCCGGCAGCTCGCGCCCCAGCGTGAGGACCTATGAGCAGTTCTTC
>TRBV7-8|TRBJ2-5|many|-
CASTPGETQYF
TGTGCCAGCACCCCTGGGGAGACCCAGTACTTC
>TRBV4-1|TRBJ2-1|many|TRBD2
CASSQVLRLAGGEQFF
TGCGCCAGCAGCCAAGTTTTGCGACTAGCGGGAGGAGAGCAGTTCTTC
>TRBV7-9|TRBJ1-1|-|-
CASSIGVTEAFF
TGTGCCAGCAGCATAGGTGTGACTGAAGCTTTCTTT
>TRBV6-6|TRBJ1-5|-|-
CASRDSSNQPQHF
TGTGCCAGCAGGGACAGTAGCAATCAGCCACAGCATTTT
>TRBV30|TRBJ2-7|-|-
CVWRSAHEQYF
TGTGTCTGGCGATCCGCCCACGAGCAGTACTTC
>TRBV4-1|TRBJ2-7|-|TRBD2
CTSSHTSGRTYEQYF
TGCACCAGCAGCCATACTAGCGGGAGGACGTACGAGCAGTACTTC
>TRBV10-1|TRBJ2-5|-|-
CASSGIMEETQYF
TGCGCCAGCAGCGGGATAATGGAGGAGACCCAGTACTTC
>TRBV6-1|TRBJ2-5|many|TRBD2
CASEVSGTQETQYF
TGTGCCAGCGAGGTTAGCGGGACCCAAGAGACCCAGTACTTC
>TRBV7-9|TRBJ2-5|few|-
CASSLQDSQETQYF
TGTGCCAGCAGCTTACAGGACAGCCAAGAGACCCAGTACTTC
>TRBV19|TRBJ2-7|-|-
CANSWDPKGEQYF
TGTGCCAATAGTTGGGACCCCAAGGGCGAGCAGTACTTC
>TRBV6-5|TRBJ1-6|-|-
CASSYGATNSPLHF
TGTGCCAGTAGTTACGGGGCTACTAATTCACCCCTCCACTTT
>TRBV4-1|TRBJ2-2|-|TRBD2
CASSQAPGLESGELFF
TGCGCCAGCAGCCAGGCTCCGGGACTAGAGTCCGGGGAGCTGTTTTTT
>TRBV6-1|TRBJ2-2|-|-
CACSEVCAGELFF
TGTGCCTGCAGTGAAGTCTGCGCCGGGGAGCTGTTTTTT
>TRBV6-1|TRBJ2-7|many|TRBD1
CASSVTGYEQYF
TGTGCCAGCAGCGTGACAGGGTACGAGCAGTACTTC
>TRBV11-2|TRBJ2-7|-|TRBD2
CASGLSVGPAGGGYEQHF
TGTGCCAGCGGCTTATCCGTTGGACCAGCGGGAGGGGGGTACGAGCAGCACTTC
>TRBV20-1|TRBJ1-1|few|-
CRIVDRLNTEAFF
TGCAGGATTGTCGACAGGCTGAACACTGAAGCTTTCTTT